Below, one T cell receptor (beta chain) is given with its context. Its matching antigen is unknown. Repertoires were generated with immunoSEQ multiplex PCR, while TCRdb's copy carries only in-frame clones and drops some. The repertoire holds 200,000 or so clones, with 87% as singletons. The entry originates in a study of T cell responses to AZD1222 COVID-19 vaccine. V shed 6 bases, J shed 3 bases, and the junction held 5 bases outside the gene matches. This CDR3 spans 13 amino acids. Germline V lookup: CDR1 ENHRY, CDR2 SYGVKD. Notes on the study in general: Females outnumbered males among donors, who were mostly white British; clonal diversity was possibly underestimated. Spike-specific TCR breadth and depth went up after people got two AZD1222 doses. Baseline testing showed seropositivity in only six or seven AZD1222 recipients. Mapped onto spike, vaccine-associated CD4 TCRs spanned it and were dominant at 160-218 and 743-854.

This clonotype originated in an adult in good health. This rearrangement joins TRBV10-3 to TRBJ2-7; 7 bases are a match to TRBD1. This material consisted of peripheral blood, taken on day 0 of MenACWY control vaccination. CDR3 in amino acids: CAIRQGSYYEQYF. CDR3 sequence (DNA): TGTGCCATCAGACAGGGGAGCTACTACGAGCAGTACTTC.